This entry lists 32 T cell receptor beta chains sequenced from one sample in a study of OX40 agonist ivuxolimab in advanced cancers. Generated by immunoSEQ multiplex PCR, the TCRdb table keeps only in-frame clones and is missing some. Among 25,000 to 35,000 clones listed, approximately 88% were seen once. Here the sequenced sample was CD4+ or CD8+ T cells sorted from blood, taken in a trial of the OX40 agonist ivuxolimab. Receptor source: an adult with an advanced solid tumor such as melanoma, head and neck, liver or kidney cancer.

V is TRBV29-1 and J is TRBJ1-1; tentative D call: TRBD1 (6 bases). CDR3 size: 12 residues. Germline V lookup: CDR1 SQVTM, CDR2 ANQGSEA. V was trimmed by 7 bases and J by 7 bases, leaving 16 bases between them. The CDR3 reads CSAPGGGGEAFF. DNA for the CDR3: TGCAGCGCTCCCGGGGGCGGCGGTGAAGCTTTCTTT.

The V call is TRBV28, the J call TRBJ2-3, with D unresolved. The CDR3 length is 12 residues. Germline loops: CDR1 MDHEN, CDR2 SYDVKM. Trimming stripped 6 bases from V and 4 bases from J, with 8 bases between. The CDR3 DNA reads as TGTGCCAGCAGGACTCTGGCAGATACGCAGTATTTT. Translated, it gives CASRTLADTQYF.

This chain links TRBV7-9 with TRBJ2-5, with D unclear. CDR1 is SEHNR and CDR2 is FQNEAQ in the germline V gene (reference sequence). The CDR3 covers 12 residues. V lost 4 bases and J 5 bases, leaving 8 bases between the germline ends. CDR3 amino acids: CASSSTWETQYF. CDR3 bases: TGTGCCAGCAGCTCCACTTGGGAGACCCAGTACTTC.

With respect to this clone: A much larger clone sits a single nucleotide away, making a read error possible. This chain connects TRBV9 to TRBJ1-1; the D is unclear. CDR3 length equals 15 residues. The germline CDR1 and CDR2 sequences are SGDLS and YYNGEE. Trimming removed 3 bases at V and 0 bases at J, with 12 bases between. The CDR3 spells CASSGTELLNTEAFF. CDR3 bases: TGTGCCAGCAGCGGTACAGAACTTTTGAACACTGAAGCTTTCTTT.

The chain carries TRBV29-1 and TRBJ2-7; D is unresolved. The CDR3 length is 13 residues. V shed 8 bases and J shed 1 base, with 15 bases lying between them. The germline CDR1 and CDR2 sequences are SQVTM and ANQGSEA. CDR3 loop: CSSRFEDSYEQYF. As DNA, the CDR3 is TGCAGCTCACGCTTTGAAGATTCCTACGAGCAGTACTTC.

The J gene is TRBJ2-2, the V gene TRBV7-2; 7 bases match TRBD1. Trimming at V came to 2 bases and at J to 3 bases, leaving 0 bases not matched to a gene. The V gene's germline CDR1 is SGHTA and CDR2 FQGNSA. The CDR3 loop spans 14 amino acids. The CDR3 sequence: CASSLTGDTGELFF. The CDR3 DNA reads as TGTGCCAGCAGCTTAACAGGGGACACCGGGGAGCTGTTTTTT.

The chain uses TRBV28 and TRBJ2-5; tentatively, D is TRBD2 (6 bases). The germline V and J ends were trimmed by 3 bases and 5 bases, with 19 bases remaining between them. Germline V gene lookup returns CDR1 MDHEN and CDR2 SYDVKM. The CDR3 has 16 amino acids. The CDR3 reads CASSFGGVDVRETQYF. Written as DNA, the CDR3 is TGTGCCAGCAGTTTTGGAGGGGTCGATGTTAGGGAGACCCAGTACTTC.

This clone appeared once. This chain's CDR3 is CASTVTSGRPPDTQYF. DNA for the CDR3: TGTGCCAGCACAGTGACTAGCGGGAGGCCACCAGATACGCAGTATTTT. V gene TRBV27 combines with J gene TRBJ2-3, with 13 positions matching TRBD2. Germline V gives CDR1 MNHEY, CDR2 SMNVEV (reference sequence). Trimming at V came to 7 bases and at J to 4 bases, leaving 8 bases not matched to a gene. The CDR3 consists of 16 residues.

As DNA, the CDR3 is TGTGCCAGCAGCCCCGGAGCAGGCCTAAACTACGAGCAGTACTTC. This codes for CASSPGAGLNYEQYF. The chain couples TRBV28 to TRBJ2-7; no definite D call. This CDR3 is 15 amino acids long. Per the germline V gene, CDR1 is MDHEN and CDR2 is SYDVKM. Trimming pared 6 bases from V and 3 bases from J, leaving 18 bases between.

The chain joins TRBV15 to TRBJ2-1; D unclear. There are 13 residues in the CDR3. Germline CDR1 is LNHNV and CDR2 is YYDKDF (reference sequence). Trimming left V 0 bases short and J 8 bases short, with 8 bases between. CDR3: CATSREGSDEQFF. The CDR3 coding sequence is TGTGCCACCAGCAGAGAGGGGTCCGATGAGCAGTTCTTC.

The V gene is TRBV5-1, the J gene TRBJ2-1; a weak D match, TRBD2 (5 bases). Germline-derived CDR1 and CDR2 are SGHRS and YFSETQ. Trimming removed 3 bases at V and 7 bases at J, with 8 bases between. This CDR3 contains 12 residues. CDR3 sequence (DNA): TGCGCCAGCAGCTACCCGGGGAATGAGCAGTTCTTC. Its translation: CASSYPGNEQFF.

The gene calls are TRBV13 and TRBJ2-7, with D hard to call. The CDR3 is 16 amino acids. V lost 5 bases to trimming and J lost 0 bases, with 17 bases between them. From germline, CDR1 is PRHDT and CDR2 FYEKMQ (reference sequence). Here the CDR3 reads CASSQDFRVSSYEQYF. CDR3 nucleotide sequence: TGTGCCAGCAGCCAGGATTTTCGAGTGAGCTCCTACGAGCAGTACTTC.

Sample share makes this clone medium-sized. The CDR3 spells CAWEQGATGENYNEQFF. The DNA of the CDR3 is TGTGCCTGGGAACAGGGTGCTACGGGAGAAAACTACAATGAGCAGTTCTTC. The rearrangement joins TRBV30 to TRBJ2-1; D is possibly TRBD1 or TRBD2 (6 bases each). CDR1 and CDR2 (germline): GTSNPN, SVGIG (reference sequence). The CDR3 sequence is 17 residues long. V lost 5 bases, J lost 3 bases, and 23 bases lay in between.

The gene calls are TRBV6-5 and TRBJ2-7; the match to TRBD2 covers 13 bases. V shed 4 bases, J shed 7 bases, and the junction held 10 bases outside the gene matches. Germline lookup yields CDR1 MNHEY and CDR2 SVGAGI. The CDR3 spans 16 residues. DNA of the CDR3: TGTGCCAGCAGTTTTATCGGACTAGCGGGAGATCGGGAGCAGTACTTC. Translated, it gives CASSFIGLAGDREQYF.

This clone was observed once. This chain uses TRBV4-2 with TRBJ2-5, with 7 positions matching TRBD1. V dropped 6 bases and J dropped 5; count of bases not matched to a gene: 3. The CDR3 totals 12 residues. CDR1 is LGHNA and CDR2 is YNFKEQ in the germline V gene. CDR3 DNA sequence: TGTGCCAGCAGAGACAGGGAGGAGACCCAGTACTTC. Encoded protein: CASRDREETQYF.

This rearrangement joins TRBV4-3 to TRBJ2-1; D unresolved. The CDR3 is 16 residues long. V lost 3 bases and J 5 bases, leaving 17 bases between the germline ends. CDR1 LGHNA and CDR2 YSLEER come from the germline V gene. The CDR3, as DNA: TGCGCCAGCAGCCAGGATCTTAGGCCGGGCCACAATGAGCAGTTCTTC. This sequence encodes CASSQDLRPGHNEQFF.

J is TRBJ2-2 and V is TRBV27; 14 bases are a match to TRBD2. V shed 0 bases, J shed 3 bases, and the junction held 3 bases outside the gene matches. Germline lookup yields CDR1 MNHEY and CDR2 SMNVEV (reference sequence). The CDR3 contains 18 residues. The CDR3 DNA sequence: TGTGCCAGCAGTTTATCGGGACTAGCGGGAGAGGACACCGGGGAGCTGTTTTTT. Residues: CASSLSGLAGEDTGELFF.

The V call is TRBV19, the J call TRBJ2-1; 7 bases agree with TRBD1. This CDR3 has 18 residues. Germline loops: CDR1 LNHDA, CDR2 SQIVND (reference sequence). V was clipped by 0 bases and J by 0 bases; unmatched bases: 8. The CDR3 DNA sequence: TGTGCCAGTAGTATAGAATGGGACAGCTACTACTCCTACAATGAGCAGTTCTTC. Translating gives CASSIEWDSYYSYNEQFF.

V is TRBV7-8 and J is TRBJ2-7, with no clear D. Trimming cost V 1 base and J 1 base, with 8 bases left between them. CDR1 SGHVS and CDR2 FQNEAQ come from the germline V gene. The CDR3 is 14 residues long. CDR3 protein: CASSLVTQSYEQYF. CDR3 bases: TGTGCCAGCAGCTTAGTCACCCAATCCTACGAGCAGTACTTC.

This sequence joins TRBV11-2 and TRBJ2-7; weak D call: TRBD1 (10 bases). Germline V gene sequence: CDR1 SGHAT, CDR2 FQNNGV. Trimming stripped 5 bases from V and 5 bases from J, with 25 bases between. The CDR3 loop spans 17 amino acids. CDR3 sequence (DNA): TGTGCCAGCAGCCCGGGACAGGGGAGGCGGGAGGGCCACGAGCAGTACTTC. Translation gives CASSPGQGRREGHEQYF.

This CDR3 reads CASSYPGQYEQYF. The DNA for the CDR3 is TGTGCCAGCAGTTATCCCGGACAGTACGAGCAGTACTTC. This chain connects TRBV6-6 to TRBJ2-7; perhaps TRBD1 as D (6 bases). The CDR3 runs 13 residues. Germline values: CDR1 MNHNY, CDR2 SVGAGI (reference sequence). V lost 3 bases and J 4 bases, leaving 10 bases between the germline ends.

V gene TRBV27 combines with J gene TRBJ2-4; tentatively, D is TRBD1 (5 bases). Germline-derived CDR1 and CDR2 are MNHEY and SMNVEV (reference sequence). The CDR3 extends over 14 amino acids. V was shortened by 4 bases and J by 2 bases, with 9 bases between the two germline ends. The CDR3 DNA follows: TGTGCCAGCAGTTCCACAGGCCCCAAAAACATTCAGTACTTC. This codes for CASSSTGPKNIQYF.

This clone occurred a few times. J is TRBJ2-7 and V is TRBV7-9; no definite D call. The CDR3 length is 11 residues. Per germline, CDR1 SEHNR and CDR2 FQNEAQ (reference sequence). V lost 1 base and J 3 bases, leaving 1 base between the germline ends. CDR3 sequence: CASSLDYEQYF. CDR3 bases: TGTGCCAGCAGCTTAGACTACGAGCAGTACTTC.

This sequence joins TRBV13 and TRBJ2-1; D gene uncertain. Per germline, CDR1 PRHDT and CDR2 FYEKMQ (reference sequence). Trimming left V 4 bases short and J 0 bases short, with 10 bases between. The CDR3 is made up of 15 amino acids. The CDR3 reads CASSSARHSYNEQFF. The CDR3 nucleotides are TGTGCCAGCAGCTCGGCTAGACACTCCTACAATGAGCAGTTCTTC. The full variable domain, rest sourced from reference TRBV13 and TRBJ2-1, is AAGVIQSPRHLIKEKRETATLKCYPIPRHDTVYWYQQGPGQDPQFLISFYEKMQSDKGSIPDRFSAQQFSDYHSELNMSSLELGDSALYFCASSSARHSYNEQFFGPGTRLTVL.

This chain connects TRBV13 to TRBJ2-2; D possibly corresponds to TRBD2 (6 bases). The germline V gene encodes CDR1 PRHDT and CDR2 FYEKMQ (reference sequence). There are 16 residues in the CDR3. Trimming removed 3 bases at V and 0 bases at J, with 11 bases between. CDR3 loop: CASSFFAGPNTGELFF. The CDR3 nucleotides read TGTGCCAGCAGCTTCTTTGCGGGACCGAACACCGGGGAGCTGTTTTTT.

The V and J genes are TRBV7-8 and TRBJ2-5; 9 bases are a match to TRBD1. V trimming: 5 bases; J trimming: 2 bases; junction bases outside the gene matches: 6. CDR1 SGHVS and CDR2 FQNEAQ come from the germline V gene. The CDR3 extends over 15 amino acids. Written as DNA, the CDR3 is TGTGCCAGCAGCCCGGGACAGGGCCTTCAAGAGACCCAGTACTTC. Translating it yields CASSPGQGLQETQYF.

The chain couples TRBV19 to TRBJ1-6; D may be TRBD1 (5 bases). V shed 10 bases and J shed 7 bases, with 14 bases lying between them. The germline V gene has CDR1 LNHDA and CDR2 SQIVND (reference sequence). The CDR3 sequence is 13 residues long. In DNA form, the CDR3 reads TGTGCCACAGCGGGGGGTCGGAATTCACCCCTCCACTTT. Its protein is CATAGGRNSPLHF.

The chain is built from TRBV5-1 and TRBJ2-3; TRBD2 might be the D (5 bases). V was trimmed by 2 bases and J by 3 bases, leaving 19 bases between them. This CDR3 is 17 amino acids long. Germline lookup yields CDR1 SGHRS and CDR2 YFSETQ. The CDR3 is CASSFLGPAAETDTQYF. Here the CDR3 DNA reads TGCGCCAGCAGCTTCTTAGGCCCAGCGGCGGAAACAGATACGCAGTATTTT.

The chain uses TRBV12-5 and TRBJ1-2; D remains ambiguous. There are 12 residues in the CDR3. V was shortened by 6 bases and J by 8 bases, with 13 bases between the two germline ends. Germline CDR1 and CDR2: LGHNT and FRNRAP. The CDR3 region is CASGDDPIGYTF. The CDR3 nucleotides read TGTGCTAGTGGAGACGACCCGATCGGCTACACCTTC.

The CDR3, as DNA: TGTGCCAGCAGCGCAGGGGGGAACTTGAACACTGAAGCTTTCTTT. This encodes CASSAGGNLNTEAFF. The genes are TRBV6-5 and TRBJ1-1; 7 nucleotides match TRBD1. The length of the CDR3 is 15 residues. Germline V lookup: CDR1 MNHEY, CDR2 SVGAGI. Trimming took 6 bases from V and 0 from J; bases not matched to a gene: 7.

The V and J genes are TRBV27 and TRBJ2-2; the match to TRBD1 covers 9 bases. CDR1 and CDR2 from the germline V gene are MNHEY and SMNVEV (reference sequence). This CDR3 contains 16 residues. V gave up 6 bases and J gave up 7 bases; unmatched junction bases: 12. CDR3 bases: TGTGCCAGCAGAGATTCCGGGACAGGGTTGGTCGGGGAGCTGTTTTTT. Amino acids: CASRDSGTGLVGELFF.

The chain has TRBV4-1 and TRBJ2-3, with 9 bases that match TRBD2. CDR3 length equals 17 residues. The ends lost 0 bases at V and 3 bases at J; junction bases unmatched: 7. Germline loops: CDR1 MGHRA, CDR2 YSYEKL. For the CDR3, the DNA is TGCGCCAGCAGCCAAGAGCATAGCGGGAGTAGGACAGATACGCAGTATTTT. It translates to CASSQEHSGSRTDTQYF.